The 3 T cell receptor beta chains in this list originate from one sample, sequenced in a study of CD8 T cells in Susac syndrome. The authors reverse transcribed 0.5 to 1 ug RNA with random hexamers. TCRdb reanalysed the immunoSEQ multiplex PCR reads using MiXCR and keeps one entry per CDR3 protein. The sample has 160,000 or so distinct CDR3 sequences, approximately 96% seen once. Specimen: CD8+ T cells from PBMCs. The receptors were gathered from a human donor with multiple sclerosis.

The CDR3 spells CASRVGTVSPTDTQYF. CDR3 in DNA: TGCGCCAGCAGAGTTGGGACAGTTTCGCCCACAGATACGCAGTATTTT. V is TRBV5-1 and J is TRBJ2-3; TRBD1 matches at 7 bases. This CDR3 comprises 16 residues. The V segment lost 5 bases and the J segment 2 bases; nucleotides outside the gene matches: 11. Germline V lookup: CDR1 SGHRS, CDR2 YFSETQ.

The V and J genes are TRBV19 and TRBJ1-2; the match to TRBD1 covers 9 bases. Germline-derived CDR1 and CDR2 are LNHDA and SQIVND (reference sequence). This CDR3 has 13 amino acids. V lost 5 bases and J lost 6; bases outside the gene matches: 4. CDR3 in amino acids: CASSPGTGNGYTF. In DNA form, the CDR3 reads TGTGCCAGTAGTCCAGGGACAGGGAATGGCTACACCTTC.

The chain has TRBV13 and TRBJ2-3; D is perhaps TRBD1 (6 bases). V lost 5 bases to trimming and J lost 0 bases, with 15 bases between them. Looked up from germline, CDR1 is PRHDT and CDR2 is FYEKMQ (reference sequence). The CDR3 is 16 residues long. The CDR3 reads CASSPLTGTSTDTQYF. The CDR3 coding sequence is TGTGCCAGCAGCCCCCTGACAGGCACTAGCACAGATACGCAGTATTTT.